The source of this T cell receptor (beta chain) is a study of low-dose radiotherapy and immunotherapy resistance in tumors (dated by TCRdb to between 2021 and 2024). General notes on the study: Cohort 1 received 0.5 Gy per fraction every 2 weeks, with a prescribed total PTV dose of 6.5 Gy. Cohort 2 received 1 Gy per fraction every two weeks, with a total of 13 Gy over 26 weeks. No randomization into treatment groups was done for the people taking part in the trial. Eight patients were included in the translational analysis, namely three from the first dose cohort plus the first five from the second dose cohort. Nivolumab was administered intravenously as a 240 mg flat dose every two weeks, and ipilimumab was administered intravenously at 1 mg/kg every six weeks. Starting on cycle 1 day 1, patients took 300 mg of aspirin by mouth once a day for four cycles. Intravenous cyclophosphamide at 200 mg/m2 was administered every two weeks, one day ahead of each radiation and immunotherapy administration.

Read against the paper, the sample's time point label means: after trial treatment. This specimen's treatment or condition label, interpreted: LDRT plus nivolumab, ipilimumab, low-dose cyclophosphamide and aspirin (RACIN trial). Donors were enrolled in RACIN, a single-arm phase I dose-escalation trial in which nivolumab, ipilimumab, aspirin, low-dose cyclophosphamide and low-dose radiotherapy were combined. To be eligible, a patient needed to have an advanced solid tumor that was TIL-negative. The sequencing machine was an Illumina HiSeq 2500. To make first-strand cDNA, Superscript III was used along with a set of TRAV- and TRBV-specific primers so that both the TCRalpha and TCRbeta chains were covered. TCRs were amplified with Phusion for about 20 PCR cycles using a constant-region primer together with the adapter attached to the V primers. Isolated mRNA was amplified with the MessageAmp II aRNA Amplification Kit, using an approximately 17-hour in vitro transcription at 37°C. The Dynabeads mRNA DIRECT Purification Kit was used to isolate mRNA for TCR sequencing. A second roughly 25-cycle Phusion PCR added indexed Illumina adapters, and products were purified with AMPure XP beads. The original pipeline was this. Using custom Perl scripts, TCR sequences that encoded the same protein were pooled, out-of-frame sequences were dropped, and the abundance of each clonotype was calculated. The analysis excluded TCR sequences that were supported by just one read. The metrics used to describe the repertoires included Shannon entropy, Gini index, clonality, richness, and the frequency of TCRs shared between repertoires. TCRdb applied fastp at Q25 and MiXCR to the public reads, then kept only in-frame beta chains. Each record represents a unique CDR3 protein, reported with the most common genes and DNA among its rows. TCRdb's processing, not the authors', yielded these V and J calls. In all, the sample holds about 30,000 distinct CDR3 sequences, and approximately 54% of those were seen once. The ten largest account for 4.5% to 7% of the sample.

This clonotype has more than one count but fewer than ten. This clone's antigen is unknown. Qualities for individual bases were not recorded, and no much larger clone is one base off. The sequence came from a male donor with gallbladder cancer. The sample consisted of PBMCs, taken after low-dose radiotherapy plus immunotherapy.

The CDR3 has the sequence CASSLNGDITEAFF. At the DNA level, the sequence is TGCGCCAGCAGCTTGAATGGTGACATCACTGAAGCTTTCTTT. The sequence links TRBV5-1 to TRBJ1-1; there is no confident call for the D gene. The germline V gene encodes CDR1 SGHRS and CDR2 YFSETQ. The CDR3, cysteine through phenylalanine, is 14 amino acids long. Kept here is only the CDR3 DNA, which spans 42 bases and is read in frame from base 1. V loses 1 base of germline sequence and J loses 4 bases, and the interval between the two ends is 11 bases.